This T cell receptor (beta chain) is from a study of response to subunit inactivated influenza vaccine (dated by TCRdb to the late 2010s). Regarding the complete study: Deep quantitative profiling of the T cell receptor repertoire was used in the study to follow responses to a trivalent subunit inactivated influenza vaccine.

From a lookup of the germline V gene, CDR1 and CDR2 are MDHEN and SYDVKM. The V end gives up 2 bases and the J end 6 bases, leaving 9 bases in the junction not matched to a gene. The CDR3, cysteine through phenylalanine, is 16 amino acids long. Only the CDR3 DNA stays, 48 bases, in frame from base 1. Results the study describes overall, beyond this receptor: According to the authors, only a limited number of new T cells may be recruited by each seasonal influenza vaccination.

The library relied on RT-PCR. Sequenced on an Illumina HiSeq 2500. TCRdb applied fastp at Q25 and MiXCR to the public reads, then kept only in-frame beta chains. Rows are combined by CDR3 protein, so each entry shows the most common genes and DNA. The sample records around 480,000 distinct CDR3 sequences, more than 15% of which are singletons. Less than 4% of the sample goes to the ten largest clones. Points on this clonotype: Its antigen target is currently unknown. No base quality values were provided; no much bigger clone lies one nucleotide off.

The TCR originated in a man aged 50 to 75 who received an inactivated influenza vaccine. Donor details come from another sample of the same person, matched by shared clones. The V and J segments used are TRBV28 and TRBJ2-1, with 8 junctional bases fitting TRBD2. The sample was CD4+ T cells sorted from PBMCs, taken around 25 months after vaccination. The CDR3 reads as follows: CASSLDFGTSLNEQFF. The DNA is as follows: TGTGCCAGCAGTTTAGATTTCGGGACTAGTCTCAATGAGCAGTTCTTC.